This entry concerns a single TCR beta chain. Its antigen remains unknown. This sample stems from a study of cytomegalovirus exposure and HLA in healthy donors. Study overall: The 120 validation repertoires, a later analysis reported, used the same platform as the approximately 670 repertoires from the first cohort.

Study findings and constraints: Confirmation in vitro established that three CMV-associated chains were specific for CMV antigens. In the 130 or so validation repertoires, just under 95% of cluster scores exceeded 0, per a later analysis. It was reported that the classifier diagnosed cytomegalovirus status with high specificity and sensitivity in both the original and validation cohorts.

With 6 bases clipped from V and 3 bases from J, the junction kept 10 bases outside the gene matches. CDR1 is MNHEY, CDR2 SVGAGI, per germline. The CDR3 covers 15 residues. Profiling relied on immunoSEQ multiplex PCR, and the TCRdb table lists in-frame clones only, not all of them. Among 150,000 or so clones, about 86% were seen once, and the ten largest hold around 2.1%. The receptor was derived from a human donor in good health. The chain uses TRBV6-5 and TRBJ2-7; TRBD1 aligns across 8 bases. The sequenced sample was PBMCs. CDR3 DNA sequence: TGTGCCAGCAGCCCTCCGGGACAGGCCGGCTACGAGCAGTACTTC. Its protein is CASSPPGQAGYEQYF.